A single sample gave rise to the 31 T cell receptor beta chains below, sequenced in a study of shared clonotypes between healthy human individuals. Selected positively for CCR7 and CD45RO-negative, naive CD8 cells excluded terminally differentiated effector memory CD45RA+ cells. Generated by immunoSEQ multiplex PCR, the TCRdb table keeps only in-frame clones and is missing some. The sample includes about 2.2 million clones, 90% to 95% of them seen just once. Sequenced material: naive CD8+ T cells from PBMCs. All receptors come from a man aged 18 to 29 in good health. Some clones in this sample may be carry-over from other donors' samples.

There are a few counts of this clone. This sequence joins TRBV4-2 and TRBJ2-1; 9 bases agree with TRBD2. Losses at the gene ends were 2 bases for V and 8 bases for J; bases not matched to a gene: 7. From germline, CDR1 is LGHNA and CDR2 YNFKEQ. This CDR3 spans 15 amino acids. The CDR3 reads CASSQTAGGGDEQFF. CDR3 coding DNA: TGTGCCAGCAGCCAAACAGCGGGAGGTGGTGATGAGCAGTTCTTC.

The V call is TRBV29-1, the J call TRBJ2-3; 9 bases agree with TRBD1. Trimming removed 8 bases from V and 4 bases from J; junction bases left unmatched: 10. CDR1 is SQVTM, CDR2 ANQGSEA, per germline. The CDR3 is 14 residues long. As DNA, the CDR3 is TGCAGCATAGATCCGGGACAGGGCGCAGATACGCAGTATTTT. It codes for CSIDPGQGADTQYF.

The chain carries TRBV5-1 and TRBJ2-7; the D gene is possibly TRBD1 (6 bases). The V and J ends lost 4 bases and 4 bases respectively, with 15 bases between them. The germline gives CDR1 SGHRS, CDR2 YFSETQ. The CDR3 spans 14 residues. CDR3 residues: CASSPWDNQYEQYF. The CDR3, as DNA: TGCGCCAGCAGCCCATGGGACAACCAGTACGAGCAGTACTTC. Full variable domain (outside the CDR3, taken from reference TRBV5-1 and TRBJ2-7): KAGVTQTPRYLIKTRGQQVTLSCSPISGHRSVSWYQQTPGQGLQFLFEYFSETQRNKGNFPGRFSGRQFSNSRSEMNVSTLELGDSALYLCASSPWDNQYEQYFGPGTRLTVT.

The chain uses TRBV5-1 and TRBJ2-5, with TRBD1 matching over 8 bases. The J call is uncertain, as TRBJ2-7 better fits the DNA end. CDR1 SGHRS and CDR2 YFSETQ come from the germline V gene. The CDR3 runs 15 residues. The CDR3 DNA follows: TGCGCCAGCAGCCAAGCAGGGGGCGGAGTCGACGAGCAGTACTTC. This translates into CASSQAGGGVDEQYF.

The V and J genes are TRBV28 and TRBJ2-1; 8 nucleotides align to TRBD2. This CDR3 has 15 residues. Trimming at V came to 7 bases and at J to 6 bases, leaving 11 bases not matched to a gene. Germline CDR1 reads MDHEN; CDR2 reads SYDVKM. The CDR3 is CASTPQGLVPNEQFF. The CDR3 DNA sequence: TGTGCCAGCACCCCCCAGGGACTAGTACCCAATGAGCAGTTCTTC.

The chain recombines TRBV4-2 with TRBJ2-1; a possible D gene is TRBD1 (5 bases). CDR1 LGHNA and CDR2 YNFKEQ come from the germline V gene. The CDR3 sequence is 19 residues long. Trimming stripped 1 base from V and 0 bases from J, with 19 bases between. In DNA form, the CDR3 reads TGTGCCAGCAGCCAAGTCCCAGACTTTAGGGGTATCTCCTACAATGAGCAGTTCTTC. Its translation is CASSQVPDFRGISYNEQFF.

The chain uses TRBV29-1 and TRBJ1-1; 7 bases are shared with TRBD1. Germline CDR1 and CDR2: SQVTM and ANQGSEA. Trimming at V came to 6 bases and at J to 3 bases, leaving 10 bases not matched to a gene. CDR3 size: 14 residues. As DNA, the CDR3 is TGCAGCGTAGTTCCGGGACAGTCTTACACTGAAGCTTTCTTT. Translating gives CSVVPGQSYTEAFF.

The gene calls are TRBV28 and TRBJ2-5, with D tentatively TRBD1 (5 bases). V shed 6 bases and J shed 10 bases, with 12 bases lying between them. CDR1 and CDR2 from the germline V gene are MDHEN and SYDVKM. This CDR3 region has 11 residues. CDR3 nucleotides: TGTGCCAGCAGCGGCGGCAGGGACCAGTACTTC. This codes for CASSGGRDQYF.

The J gene is TRBJ1-4, the V gene TRBV5-6; D remains ambiguous. The CDR3 covers 13 residues. The germline V gene encodes CDR1 SGHDT and CDR2 YYEEEE. V lost 6 bases, J lost 6 bases, and 12 bases lay in between. The chain's CDR3 is CASTAAADEKLFF. The CDR3 coding sequence is TGTGCCAGCACCGCCGCCGCCGATGAAAAACTGTTTTTT.

This clone was picked up one time. V is TRBV11-2 and J is TRBJ2-1; D is unresolved. From germline, CDR1 is SGHAT and CDR2 FQNNGV. V was trimmed by 0 bases and J by 2 bases, leaving 11 bases between them. The CDR3 totals 16 residues. CDR3 in amino acids: CASSLDVGFTYNEQFF. CDR3 sequence (DNA): TGTGCCAGCAGCTTAGATGTAGGATTCACCTACAATGAGCAGTTCTTC.

The chain is built from TRBV6-1 and TRBJ2-1; weak D call: TRBD1 (6 bases). The CDR3 has 19 amino acids. V lost 0 bases and J 4 bases, leaving 22 bases between the germline ends. Germline lookup yields CDR1 MNHNS and CDR2 SASEGT. In nucleotides, the CDR3 is TGTGCCAGCAGTGAAGCTTCGGGCTACGGGACAACATCTTACAATGAGCAGTTCTTC. Translated, it gives CASSEASGYGTTSYNEQFF.

The chain is built from TRBV7-3 and TRBJ2-1; 7 bases are a match to TRBD1. J was trimmed by 3 bases and V by 1 base; bases with no gene match: 3. Germline CDR1 reads SGHTA; CDR2 reads FQGTGA. This CDR3 contains 15 residues. In DNA form, the CDR3 reads TGTGCCAGCAGCTTAAGTTGGACAGGCTACAATGAGCAGTTCTTC. Translating it yields CASSLSWTGYNEQFF.

The genes are TRBV6-5 and TRBJ2-5; D is unresolved. CDR3 length equals 14 residues. Trimming removed 6 bases from V and 0 bases from J, with 11 bases in between. The germline gives CDR1 MNHEY, CDR2 SVGAGI. CDR3 coding DNA: TGTGCCAGCAGCCCTACACCGTACCAAGAGACCCAGTACTTC. This translates into CASSPTPYQETQYF.

This sequence joins TRBV5-8 and TRBJ1-2; 7 positions agree with TRBD1. The germline CDR1 and CDR2 sequences are SGHTS and YDEGEE. The V gene end was trimmed by 4 bases and the J gene end by 5 bases; junction bases not matched to a gene: 8. The CDR3 extends over 14 amino acids. The CDR3: CASSREETGYGYTF. The CDR3 coding sequence is TGTGCCAGCAGCCGGGAGGAGACAGGGTATGGCTACACCTTC.

The rearrangement links TRBV9 to TRBJ2-7; TRBD1 aligns across 7 bases. V lost 0 bases and J lost 1; bases outside the gene matches: 7. Looked up from germline, CDR1 is SGDLS and CDR2 is YYNGEE. The CDR3 totals 16 residues. CDR3 in DNA: TGTGCCAGCAGCGTAGGGACCGGGACAGCGTCCTACGAGCAGTACTTC. Translation gives CASSVGTGTASYEQYF.

The J gene is TRBJ1-1, the V gene TRBV6-1, with TRBD1 matching over 9 bases. The germline V gene encodes CDR1 MNHNS and CDR2 SASEGT. CDR3 length: 14 amino acids. Losses at the gene ends were 6 bases for V and 5 bases for J; bases not matched to a gene: 7. In nucleotides, the CDR3 is TGTGCCAGCAGCTACAGGGGGCTCGGTACTGAAGCTTTCTTT. Residues: CASSYRGLGTEAFF.

The chain joins TRBV7-9 to TRBJ2-7; 10 nucleotides line up with TRBD1. Germline values: CDR1 SEHNR, CDR2 FQNEAQ (reference sequence). This CDR3 contains 14 residues. V gave up 5 bases and J gave up 6 bases; unmatched junction bases: 7. The CDR3 nucleotides read TGTGCCAGCAGCACGGGACAGGGGTTAAGCGAGCAGTACTTC. This sequence encodes CASSTGQGLSEQYF.

The chain combines TRBV4-3 with TRBJ2-1; 12 nucleotides align to TRBD2. Germline CDR1 reads LGHNA; CDR2 reads YSLEER. Trimming removed 4 bases from V and 3 bases from J; junction bases left unmatched: 13. The CDR3 is 19 amino acids. The CDR3 loop is CASSRGQTTSGSLYNEQFF. In DNA, the CDR3 is TGCGCCAGCAGCCGGGGACAGACGACTAGCGGGAGCCTCTACAATGAGCAGTTCTTC.

The chain is built from TRBV27 and TRBJ2-7, with TRBD2 identical over 9 bases. The CDR3 is made up of 15 amino acids. The V and J ends lost 3 bases and 6 bases, in that order; junction bases with no gene match: 9. Germline-derived CDR1 and CDR2 are MNHEY and SMNVEV (reference sequence). The DNA of the CDR3 is TGTGCCAGCAGTTTCTTAGCGGGAGCGAACCCCGAGCAGTACTTC. This gives the protein CASSFLAGANPEQYF.

This chain uses TRBV7-6 with TRBJ2-1; D possibly corresponds to TRBD2 (6 bases). V lost 5 bases and J lost 4, with 21 bases in between. CDR3 length: 17 residues. Germline CDR1 and CDR2: SGHVS and FNYEAQ. The CDR3 region is CASSPPGGRDLYNEQFF. CDR3 sequence (DNA): TGTGCCAGCAGCCCTCCCGGGGGACGGGACTTGTACAATGAGCAGTTCTTC.

Concerning this clone itself: The sample holds other DNA sequences that translate to the same CDR3. The V gene is TRBV7-9, the J gene TRBJ1-4; D is perhaps TRBD1 (6 bases). Germline CDR1 SEHNR, CDR2 FQNEAQ (reference sequence). Trimming removed 5 bases from V and 3 bases from J, with 13 bases in between. This CDR3 contains 15 residues. The CDR3 is CASSLTGSANEKLFF. The DNA of the CDR3 is TGTGCCAGCAGCCTCACAGGGTCCGCTAATGAAAAACTGTTTTTT. Variable domain in full (rest from reference TRBV7-9 and TRBJ1-4): DTGVSQNPRHKITKRGQNVTFRCDPISEHNRLYWYRQTLGQGPEFLTYFQNEAQLEKSRLLSDRFSAERPKGSFSTLEIQRTEQGDSAMYLCASSLTGSANEKLFFGSGTQLSVL.

This chain connects TRBV25-1 to TRBJ2-7, with TRBD1 identical over 8 bases. Germline CDR1 MGHDK, CDR2 SYGVNS. The CDR3 contains 17 residues. The V and J ends lost 4 bases and 2 bases, in that order; junction bases with no gene match: 13. Here the CDR3 reads CASSGPGQETPPYEQYF. DNA for the CDR3: TGTGCCAGCAGTGGCCCGGGACAGGAGACCCCCCCCTACGAGCAGTACTTC.

The chain links TRBV27 to TRBJ2-5; tentatively, D is TRBD1 or TRBD2 (6 bases each). Germline values: CDR1 MNHEY, CDR2 SMNVEV (reference sequence). The length of the CDR3 is 14 residues. Trimming pared 2 bases from V and 2 bases from J, leaving 9 bases between. DNA for the CDR3: TGTGCCAGCAGTTTACGGGGGCATCAAGAGACCCAGTACTTC. Protein product: CASSLRGHQETQYF.

V and J are TRBV28 and TRBJ2-7, with D possibly called TRBD1 or TRBD2 (6 bases each). Germline CDR1 reads MDHEN; CDR2 reads SYDVKM. The CDR3 is 18 residues long. V was pared by 3 bases and J by 2 bases, with 23 bases between. CDR3 residues: CASSLGLGGTSAPYEQYF. The CDR3, as DNA: TGTGCCAGCAGTTTGGGGTTAGGGGGGACTTCCGCTCCCTACGAGCAGTACTTC.

V usage is TRBV15 and J usage is TRBJ1-4, with a weak D call TRBD1 (6 bases). Trimming took off 3 bases at V and 7 bases at J, with 15 bases between the two ends. The CDR3 loop spans 15 amino acids. CDR1 and CDR2 from the germline V gene are LNHNV and YYDKDF (reference sequence). CDR3 nucleotide sequence: TGTGCCACCAGCAGGGAGACAGGTTCCCCTGAAAAACTGTTTTTT. Translation: CATSRETGSPEKLFF.

In the case of this clone: The sample has other DNA sequences that encode this CDR3 too. V is TRBV27 and J is TRBJ1-1; D possibly corresponds to TRBD1 (6 bases). V dropped 5 bases and J dropped 4 bases, with 11 bases sitting between them. Germline CDR1 MNHEY, CDR2 SMNVEV (reference sequence). The CDR3 is 13 residues long. The CDR3, as DNA: TGTGCCAGCAGTCTGAACAGGGTCACTGAAGCTTTCTTT. Translation: CASSLNRVTEAFF.

The V call is TRBV29-1, the J call TRBJ2-1; D is uncertain. Per germline, CDR1 SQVTM and CDR2 ANQGSEA. Trimming took 7 bases from V and 5 from J, leaving 21 bases between them. This CDR3 has 15 residues. The CDR3 spells CSATVVRWVDNEQFF. CDR3 bases: TGCAGCGCCACCGTTGTCAGGTGGGTCGACAATGAGCAGTTCTTC.

The V and J genes are TRBV9 and TRBJ2-7; TRBD2 matches 10 bases. Germline lookup yields CDR1 SGDLS and CDR2 YYNGEE. The CDR3 extends over 16 amino acids. J was trimmed by 4 bases and V by 0 bases; bases with no gene match: 7. The CDR3 is CASSVGLAGEGYEQYF. CDR3 in DNA: TGTGCCAGCAGCGTAGGGCTAGCGGGAGAAGGGTACGAGCAGTACTTC.

This clone was detected once. This chain connects TRBV2 to TRBJ2-7; no reliable D call. Germline V gene lookup returns CDR1 SNHLY and CDR2 FYNNEI. With 6 bases removed from V and 3 bases from J, the gap between germline ends came to 18 bases. CDR3 length: 15 residues. In DNA, the CDR3 is TGTGCCAGCAGCCTTACTCGGACGCCCTTCTACGAGCAGTACTTC. It is translated as CASSLTRTPFYEQYF.

This clone is a singleton in its sample. J is TRBJ1-4 and V is TRBV28; D is possibly TRBD1 (5 bases). The CDR3 is 16 residues long. Germline V CDR1 and CDR2: MDHEN, SYDVKM. V lost 5 bases and J 0 bases, leaving 13 bases between the germline ends. In DNA form, the CDR3 reads TGTGCCAGCAGTACCCTGGACACCCCAACTAATGAAAAACTGTTTTTT. This codes for CASSTLDTPTNEKLFF.

The chain couples TRBV11-3 to TRBJ2-3; 10 positions agree with TRBD1. The CDR3 has 16 residues. From germline, CDR1 is SGHNT and CDR2 YENEEA. V lost 4 bases, J lost 6 bases, and 10 bases stayed unmatched. The CDR3 is CASSSSRDRGSDTQYF. The CDR3 DNA follows: TGTGCCAGCAGCTCCTCCCGGGACAGGGGTTCGGATACGCAGTATTTT.